Below are 20 T cell receptor beta chains sequenced from a single sample in a study of blood T cells in healthy people across ages. A J-beta primer mix and a sample-barcoded 5' primer were used in a second PCR of about 7 to 11 cycles. TCRdb independently ran MiXCR on the 5' RACE reads; one entry per CDR3 protein. The sample lists approximately 960,000 distinct CDR3 sequences; almost 30% were seen once. These data also featured in a second study, about T cells of mothers and their children.

Sequenced: blood. These receptors came from a woman in her thirties or forties in good health.

This clonotype was counted a single time. At one of its ends the junction is not consistent with the germline gene, which may arise from a read error. V is TRBV6-2 or TRBV6-3 and J is TRBJ2-3; 8 nucleotides align to TRBD2. Germline V gene sequence: CDR1 MNHEY, CDR2 SVGEGT. The CDR3 is made up of 15 amino acids. This chain's CDR3 is CASNPGTRHTDTQYF. The CDR3 nucleotides read TGCGCCAGCAACCCCGGGACTAGACACACAGATACGCAGTATTTT.

This clonotype was seen many times. The gene calls are TRBV18 and TRBJ2-7, with 8 positions matching TRBD2. Germline V gives CDR1 KGHSH, CDR2 LQKENI. This CDR3 comprises 15 residues. The J segment lost 4 bases and the V segment lost 3 bases, leaving 8 bases of the junction unmatched. The CDR3 nucleotides are TGTGCCAGCTCACCCGGAACTAGCGGTGAATACGAGCAGTACTTC. Protein product: CASSPGTSGEYEQYF.

The chain couples TRBV7-9 to TRBJ2-1; the D gene is possibly TRBD1 (5 bases). With 5 bases removed from V and 0 bases from J, the gap between germline ends came to 17 bases. The CDR3 is 17 amino acids. CDR1 and CDR2 (germline): SEHNR, FQNEAQ (reference sequence). The CDR3 nucleotides read TGTGCCAGCAGCCCAACCAAGGGGCTCAACTCCTACAATGAGCAGTTCTTC. The encoded protein is CASSPTKGLNSYNEQFF.

This clonotype occurred a few times. The V gene is TRBV4-1, the J gene TRBJ2-3; D may be TRBD1 or TRBD2 (6 bases each). CDR1 is MGHRA, CDR2 YSYEKL, per germline. V was pared by 1 base and J by 0 bases, with 11 bases between. The CDR3 loop spans 16 amino acids. For the CDR3, the DNA is TGCGCCAGCAGCCAAGCCGGGGGCAGTAGCACAGATACGCAGTATTTT. It encodes CASSQAGGSSTDTQYF.

The chain has TRBV7-2 and TRBJ2-5; D perhaps matches TRBD2 (6 bases). The CDR3 loop spans 14 amino acids. V dropped 1 base and J dropped 5 bases, with 11 bases sitting between them. Per the germline V gene, CDR1 is SGHTA and CDR2 is FQGNSA. Here the CDR3 DNA reads TGTGCCAGCAGCTTAGGAGGGACTTTGGAGACCCAGTACTTC. It yields the protein CASSLGGTLETQYF.

This clonotype was counted ten times or more. This chain joins TRBV5-1 and TRBJ2-3; no firm D call. Trimming removed 4 bases from V and 0 bases from J, with 9 bases in between. CDR1 is SGHRS and CDR2 is YFSETQ in the germline V gene. The CDR3 consists of 14 residues. The CDR3 sequence: CASSPPYSTDTQYF. The CDR3 nucleotides read TGCGCCAGCAGCCCGCCGTATAGCACAGATACGCAGTATTTT.

This clonotype has a count of ten or more. The chain is built from TRBV20-1 and TRBJ2-7; tentative D call: TRBD1 (5 bases). Looked up from germline, CDR1 is DFQATT and CDR2 is SNEGSKA (reference sequence). Trimming stripped 4 bases from V and 2 bases from J, with 15 bases between. The CDR3 is 14 residues long. Written as DNA, the CDR3 is TGCAGTGCTACGACAGCCTACCCTCCCTACGAGCAGTACTTC. Translating it yields CSATTAYPPYEQYF.

This clonotype appeared many times. The chain is built from TRBV9 and TRBJ2-5; D is perhaps TRBD1 or TRBD2 (5 bases each). The CDR3 consists of 16 residues. Germline values: CDR1 SGDLS, CDR2 YYNGEE. The V end lost 4 bases, the J end lost 3 bases, and 19 bases lay between the germline ends. In nucleotides, the CDR3 is TGTGCCAGCAGCTCCTTTGTGGGACGCAGAGAAGAGACCCAGTACTTC. Protein product: CASSSFVGRREETQYF.

V and J are TRBV7-8 and TRBJ1-2; 7 bases are a match to TRBD1. With V trimmed by 1 base and J by 4 bases, 6 bases remained unmatched. Per the germline V gene, CDR1 is SGHVS and CDR2 is FQNEAQ. This CDR3 contains 15 residues. The CDR3 bases are TGTGCCAGCAGCTTAGAGGCAGGGGGGGCCTATGGCTACACCTTC. It encodes CASSLEAGGAYGYTF.

The gene calls are TRBV19 and TRBJ1-5; TRBD1 might be the D (5 bases). Germline CDR1 LNHDA, CDR2 SQIVND (reference sequence). CDR3 length: 16 residues. Trimming stripped 1 base from V and 2 bases from J, with 12 bases between. This CDR3 reads CASSIGGGGGNQPQHF. The CDR3 DNA follows: TGTGCCAGTAGTATAGGAGGCGGGGGAGGCAATCAGCCCCAGCATTTT.

Of note for this clonotype: A read error may explain this, as a much larger clone is one base away. The chain combines TRBV7-3 with TRBJ2-7; D unclear. The V gene lost 1 base and the J gene lost 6 bases, with 10 bases spanning the gap. In germline, CDR1 is SGHTA, CDR2 FQGTGA. This CDR3 is built from 13 residues. The CDR3 coding sequence is TGTGCCAGCAGCTTAAACGGAGCCGGCGAGCAGTACTTC. Translating gives CASSLNGAGEQYF.

This clonotype was counted only a few times. The rearrangement joins TRBV29-1 to TRBJ1-1, with D possibly being TRBD1 (6 bases). The CDR3 sequence is 14 residues long. Germline V CDR1 and CDR2: SQVTM, ANQGSEA. Trimming shortened V by 5 bases and J by 0 bases, and 13 bases separated the two germline ends. The CDR3 loop is CSVSVQGMNTEAFF. The DNA for the CDR3 is TGCAGCGTTTCGGTCCAGGGGATGAACACTGAAGCTTTCTTT.

About this clonotype itself: This could be a read error, since a much larger clone is one nucleotide away. The genes are TRBV6-6 and TRBJ2-1; D may be TRBD1 (5 bases). The CDR3 consists of 17 residues. In germline, CDR1 is MNHNY, CDR2 SVGAGI (reference sequence). For the CDR3, the DNA is TGTGCCAGCAGTTACTCCTCCTGGGCAGGGATCTACAATGAGCAGATCTTC. It encodes CASSYSSWAGIYNEQIF.

The CDR3 sequence: CSVFRGSSSYNEQFF. In DNA, the CDR3 is TGCAGTGTTTTTCGGGGGTCTAGCTCCTACAATGAGCAGTTCTTC. The rearrangement joins TRBV20-1 to TRBJ2-1, with D maybe TRBD2 (6 bases). CDR1 is DFQATT, CDR2 SNEGSKA, per germline (reference sequence). V lost 7 bases, J lost 0 bases, and 16 bases lay in between. The CDR3 extends over 15 amino acids.

Turning to this clonotype: At one of its ends the junction is not consistent with the germline gene, which may arise from a read error. V and J are TRBV4-3 and TRBJ2-7, with D perhaps TRBD1 (5 bases). The CDR3 is 14 amino acids. Germline V gene sequence: CDR1 LGHNA, CDR2 YSLEER. The CDR3 nucleotides are TGCACCAGCAGCCAAGATAGGGGAACCTACGAGCAGTACTTC. As protein: CTSSQDRGTYEQYF.

Remarks on this clonotype: The junction and the germline gene differ at one end; a read error may be behind it. This chain joins TRBV20-1 and TRBJ1-5; a possible D gene is TRBD1 (5 bases). CDR3 length: 13 residues. Germline V gene data show CDR1 as DFQATT and CDR2 as SNEGSKA (reference sequence). The CDR3 region is CSADSNSNQLQHF. As DNA, the CDR3 is TGCAGTGCCGACAGCAACTCCAATCAGCTCCAGCATTTT.

There are many counts of this clonotype. This chain connects TRBV20-1 to TRBJ1-2, with no clear D. V lost 6 bases and J 8 bases, leaving 10 bases between the germline ends. The CDR3 runs to 10 residues. Germline V lookup: CDR1 DFQATT, CDR2 SNEGSKA (reference sequence). CDR3 loop: CSALHGGYTF. As DNA, the CDR3 is TGCAGTGCGCTGCATGGGGGCTACACCTTC.

V is TRBV7-9 and J is TRBJ1-5; D not certain. CDR3 length: 12 residues. Trimming shortened V by 5 bases and J by 4 bases, and 6 bases separated the two germline ends. The germline CDR1 and CDR2 sequences are SEHNR and FQNEAQ (reference sequence). The DNA of the CDR3 is TGTGCCAGCAGCCATAAGAATCAGCCCCAGCATTTT. Translating gives CASSHKNQPQHF.

The V call is TRBV5-1, the J call TRBJ2-3; 11 nucleotides match TRBD2. With V trimmed by 0 bases and J by 4 bases, 10 bases remained unmatched. This CDR3 region has 18 residues. From germline, CDR1 is SGHRS and CDR2 YFSETQ. CDR3 in amino acids: CASSLVGTSGLVADTQYF. DNA of the CDR3: TGCGCCAGCAGCTTGGTGGGGACTAGCGGCCTAGTTGCAGATACGCAGTATTTT.

This clonotype was seen many times. This chain uses TRBV7-2 with TRBJ2-7, with 7 bases that match TRBD1. The CDR3 extends over 14 amino acids. In germline, CDR1 is SGHTA, CDR2 FQGNSA. V gave up 1 base and J gave up 4 bases; unmatched junction bases: 4. CDR3 sequence reads: CASSLEGTEYEQYF. The CDR3 DNA sequence: TGTGCCAGCAGCTTAGAGGGGACAGAATACGAGCAGTACTTC. Combining the CDR3 with reference TRBV7-2 and TRBJ2-7 gives the whole variable domain GAGVSQSPSNKVTEKGKDVELRCDPISGHTALYWYRQSLGQGLEFLIYFQGNSAPDKSGLPSDRFSAERTGGSVSTLTIQRTQQEDSAVYLCASSLEGTEYEQYFGPGTRLTVT.